A single sample is the source of the 20 T cell receptor beta chains below, sequenced in a study of blood T cell repertoires in COVID-19. This table comes from immunoSEQ multiplex PCR, and its TCRdb copy is limited to in-frame clones, with some not included. The sample records 150,000 to 200,000 clones, roughly nine tenths being singletons. The sequenced sample consisted of peripheral blood. These receptors were collected from a man aged 40-55 years with acute or convalescent COVID-19.

The chain recombines TRBV21-1 with TRBJ1-5; the table's D call, TRBD1, has no DNA check behind it. TRBV21-1 constitutes a pseudogene. CDR3 length: 18 amino acids. The CDR3 loop reads CASSKVRDRGWSNQPQHF. The DNA of the CDR3 is TGTGCCAGCAGCAAAGTCCGGGACAGGGGATGGAGCAATCAGCCCCAGCATTTT.

This sequence joins TRBV5-1 and TRBJ2-3; TRBD1 aligns across 10 bases. V trimming: 5 bases; J trimming: 6 bases; junction bases outside the gene matches: 12. The CDR3 is 16 amino acids. Germline V lookup: CDR1 SGHRS, CDR2 YFSETQ. The CDR3 DNA reads as TGCGCCAGCAGTTCACCGGGACAGGGGAGTTTTGATACGCAGTATTTT. This sequence encodes CASSSPGQGSFDTQYF.

V usage is TRBV10-3 and J usage is TRBJ1-2; 7 positions match TRBD1. V was pared by 2 bases and J by 6 bases, with 6 bases of the junction left unmatched. CDR1 and CDR2 from the germline V gene are ENHRY and SYGVKD. The CDR3 covers 14 residues. The CDR3 nucleotides are TGTGCCATCAGTGAGACGGAGACAGGGAATGGCTACACCTTC. This gives the protein CAISETETGNGYTF.

The chain employs TRBV7-2 and TRBJ1-2; weak D call: TRBD1 (5 bases). The germline V and J ends were trimmed by 7 bases and 8 bases, with 20 bases remaining between them. Germline loops: CDR1 SGHTA, CDR2 FQGNSA. CDR3 length: 14 residues. The CDR3 coding sequence is TGTGCCAGCACGGGGGAAAGGGGTCTTCAGGGCTACACCTTC. It is translated as CASTGERGLQGYTF. The variable domain in full, with the rest retrieved from reference TRBV7-2 and TRBJ1-2, is GAGVSQSPSNKVTEKGKDVELRCDPISGHTALYWYRQSLGQGLEFLIYFQGNSAPDKSGLPSDRFSAERTGGSVSTLTIQRTQQEDSAVYLCASTGERGLQGYTFGSGTRLTVV.

The CDR3, as DNA: TGTGCCAGCAGTCCACAGGGGAACACTGAAGCTTTCTTT. This encodes CASSPQGNTEAFF. This chain links TRBV28 with TRBJ1-1; D is possibly TRBD1 (6 bases). Deletions cut 5 bases from V and 1 base from J, with 8 bases between. The CDR3 consists of 13 residues. The germline V gene encodes CDR1 MDHEN and CDR2 SYDVKM.

The chain employs TRBV27 and TRBJ1-1; D gene unclear. CDR3 size: 15 residues. V gave up 8 bases and J gave up 4 bases, with 20 bases separating them. Germline V gene lookup returns CDR1 MNHEY and CDR2 SMNVEV (reference sequence). CDR3 nucleotide sequence: TGTGCCAGCCCTTGCCGGAGAGGTAACGGCACTGAAGCTTTCTTT. This translates into CASPCRRGNGTEAFF.

V usage is TRBV5-1 and J usage is TRBJ2-1; 11 bases line up with TRBD2. Germline CDR1 and CDR2: SGHRS and YFSETQ. The length of the CDR3 is 17 residues. Trimming removed 1 base from V and 4 bases from J; junction bases left unmatched: 7. DNA for the CDR3: TGCGCCAGCAGCTTGACCGCCCCTAGCGGGGGGTACAATGAGCAGTTCTTC. This sequence encodes CASSLTAPSGGYNEQFF.

This clone was picked up one time. The chain has TRBV3-1 (or the pseudogene TRBV3-2) and TRBJ1-5; 9 bases map to TRBD1. V gave up 3 bases and J gave up 7 bases; unmatched junction bases: 19. The CDR3 is made up of 19 amino acids. Germline values: CDR1 LGHDT, CDR2 YNNKEL (reference sequence). The chain's CDR3 is CASSHKDRGHRLRQQPQHF. CDR3 DNA sequence: TGTGCCAGCAGCCATAAGGACAGGGGTCACCGCCTGCGGCAACAGCCCCAGCATTTT.

V and J are TRBV10-2 and TRBJ2-3, with D hard to call. Germline CDR1 reads WSHSY; CDR2 reads SAAADI. V lost 5 bases and J 2 bases, leaving 11 bases between the germline ends. CDR3 size: 14 residues. The CDR3 protein is CASSSVLFTDTQYF. CDR3 in DNA: TGCGCCAGCAGTTCGGTCCTTTTCACAGATACGCAGTATTTT.

The chain combines TRBV30 with TRBJ1-5; TRBD1 is a possible D gene (5 bases). CDR3 length: 16 amino acids. V shed 0 bases and J shed 4 bases, with 16 bases lying between them. Germline CDR1 reads GTSNPN; CDR2 reads SVGIG (reference sequence). CDR3 loop: CAWSVGSAGYNQPQHF. CDR3 nucleotides: TGTGCCTGGAGTGTAGGGTCCGCAGGGTATAATCAGCCCCAGCATTTT.

The sample holds a few counts of this clone. The J gene is TRBJ2-1, the V gene TRBV6-5; D remains ambiguous. The CDR3 contains 13 residues. Germline-derived CDR1 and CDR2 are MNHEY and SVGAGI. The V gene lost 0 bases and the J gene lost 6 bases, with 6 bases spanning the gap. As DNA, the CDR3 is TGTGCCAGCAGTTACTCCCCTTTCAATGAGCAGTTCTTC. This translates into CASSYSPFNEQFF.

V usage is TRBV27 and J usage is TRBJ2-6; D not certain. The CDR3 is made up of 13 amino acids. Trimming left V 3 bases short and J 4 bases short, with 4 bases between. CDR1 and CDR2 from the germline V gene are MNHEY and SMNVEV (reference sequence). The CDR3 region is CASSFSGANVLTF. In DNA form, the CDR3 reads TGTGCCAGCAGTTTCTCGGGGGCCAACGTCCTGACTTTC.

The chain has TRBV9 and TRBJ1-5, with a weak D call TRBD1 (5 bases). The CDR3 extends over 14 amino acids. Per germline, CDR1 SGDLS and CDR2 YYNGEE. The V end lost 7 bases, the J end lost 0 bases, and 11 bases lay between the germline ends. In DNA, the CDR3 is TGTGCCAGCGGCGACAGCCCTAGCAATCAGCCCCAGCATTTT. Its translation: CASGDSPSNQPQHF.

This sequence joins TRBV6-2 or TRBV6-3 and TRBJ1-1, with no clear D. Trimming stripped 2 bases from V and 1 base from J, with 8 bases between. The CDR3 totals 14 residues. Germline loops: CDR1 MNHEY, CDR2 SVGEGT. The CDR3 DNA reads as TGTGCCAGCAGTTACCTACCAGGGAACACTGAAGCTTTCTTT. Translating gives CASSYLPGNTEAFF.

The chain joins TRBV21-1 to TRBJ2-5; the D call of TRBD2 is as the table states it, not checked on the DNA. TRBV21-1 is described as a pseudogene. The CDR3 sequence is 16 residues long. CDR3 bases: TGTGCCAGCAGTTCATACTTAGCGGGGGACCAAGAGACCCAGTACTTC. Translation gives CASSSYLAGDQETQYF.

The V call is TRBV24-1, the J call TRBJ2-1; 7 positions match TRBD2. Germline V gene data show CDR1 as KGHDR and CDR2 as SFDVKD. Germline trimming cut 4 bases from V and 7 bases from J; bases unmatched to any gene: 18. The CDR3 runs to 18 residues. The CDR3 sequence is CATSDLETSHIPENEQFF. For the CDR3, the DNA is TGTGCCACCAGTGACCTCGAGACTAGCCATATACCTGAGAATGAGCAGTTCTTC.

The chain uses TRBV18 and TRBJ1-4; no reliable D call. Germline lookup yields CDR1 KGHSH and CDR2 LQKENI. V was shortened by 3 bases and J by 8 bases, with 10 bases between the two germline ends. CDR3 length: 13 amino acids. CDR3 protein: CASSPEGREKLFF. CDR3 bases: TGTGCCAGCTCACCTGAGGGTAGAGAAAAACTGTTTTTT.

The chain couples TRBV27 to TRBJ2-1; 8 positions match TRBD1. After removal of 5 bases from V and 5 bases from J, the junction contained 11 bases not matched to a gene. Looked up from germline, CDR1 is MNHEY and CDR2 is SMNVEV (reference sequence). There are 16 residues in the CDR3. The chain's CDR3 is CASSQQGVGQDNEQFF. DNA of the CDR3: TGTGCCAGCAGTCAACAGGGGGTCGGGCAGGACAATGAGCAGTTCTTC.

The chain recombines TRBV29-1 with TRBJ2-1; 8 bases fit TRBD2. The CDR3 has 12 residues. In germline, CDR1 is SQVTM, CDR2 ANQGSEA. V gave up 5 bases and J gave up 9 bases; unmatched junction bases: 6. The CDR3 DNA is TGCAGCGTTAAACCAACTAGCGGTGAGCAGTTCTTC. Amino acid sequence: CSVKPTSGEQFF.

This clone has a single count. This sequence joins TRBV6-2 or TRBV6-3 and TRBJ2-7; 9 bases map to TRBD1. The CDR3 covers 16 residues. J gave up 2 bases and V 6 bases, and 11 bases lay outside the gene matches. The germline V gene has CDR1 MNHEY and CDR2 SVGEGT. DNA of the CDR3: TGTGCCAGCAGCAACCTACCGGGACAGGGACCCTACGAGCAGTACTTC. Residues: CASSNLPGQGPYEQYF.